This T cell receptor beta chain was recovered during a study of blood T cell repertoires in COVID-19. Study-wide background: Some COVID-19 samples were acute and others convalescent; all came from the United States, Italy and Spain.

Per the authors' pipeline: From reference gene primer amplification, estimates of nucleated cell counts were derived. Measured with immunoSEQ multiplex PCR; TCRdb has only the in-frame clones, and not every one. The V and J calls and clone size are taken from that table; D and trimming were inferred from the DNA. Of over 100,000 clones in the sample, over 75% were seen once. V lost 6 bases and J 7 bases, leaving 19 bases between the germline ends. This CDR3 has 15 amino acids. Germline CDR1 reads MNHEY; CDR2 reads SVGAGI. J is TRBJ2-1 and V is TRBV6-5; possibly TRBD2 for D (6 bases). This sequence originates from an older man with acute or convalescent COVID-19. The specimen was peripheral blood. The CDR3 nucleotides are TGTGCCAGCAGAAAACAGGTCCCGGCGGGGAATGAGCAGTTCTTC. Its protein product is CASRKQVPAGNEQFF.